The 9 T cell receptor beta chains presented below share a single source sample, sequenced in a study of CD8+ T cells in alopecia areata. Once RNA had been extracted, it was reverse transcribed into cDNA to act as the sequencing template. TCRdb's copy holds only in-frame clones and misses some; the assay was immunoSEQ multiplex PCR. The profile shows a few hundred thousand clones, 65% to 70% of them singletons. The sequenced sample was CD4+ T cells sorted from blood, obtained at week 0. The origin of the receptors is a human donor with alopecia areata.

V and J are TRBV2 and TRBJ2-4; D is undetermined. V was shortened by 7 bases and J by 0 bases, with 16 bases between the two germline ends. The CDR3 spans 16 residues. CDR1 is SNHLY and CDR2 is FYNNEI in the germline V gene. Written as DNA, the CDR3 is TGTGCCAGCACGGAACTTTTGCACCGAGCCAAAAACATTCAGTACTTC. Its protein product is CASTELLHRAKNIQYF.

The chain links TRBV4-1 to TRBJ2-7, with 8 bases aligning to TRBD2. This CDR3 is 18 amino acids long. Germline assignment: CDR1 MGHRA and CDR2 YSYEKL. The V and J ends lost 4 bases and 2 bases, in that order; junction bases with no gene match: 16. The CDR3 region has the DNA TGCGCCAGCAGCCTAGGGCCTAGGACTAGCTTAACCCCCTACGAGCAGTACTTC. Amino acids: CASSLGPRTSLTPYEQYF.

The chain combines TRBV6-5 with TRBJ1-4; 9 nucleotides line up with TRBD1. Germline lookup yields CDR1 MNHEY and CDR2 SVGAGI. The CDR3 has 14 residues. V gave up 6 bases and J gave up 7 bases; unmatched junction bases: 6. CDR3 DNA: TGTGCCAGCAGCCGGGGACAGGGAGGTGAAAAACTGTTTTTT. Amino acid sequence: CASSRGQGGEKLFF.

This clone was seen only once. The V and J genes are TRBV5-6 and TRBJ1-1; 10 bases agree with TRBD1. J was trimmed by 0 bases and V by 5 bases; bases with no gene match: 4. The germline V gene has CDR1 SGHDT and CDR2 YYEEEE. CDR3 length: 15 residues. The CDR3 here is CASRRTGGMNTEAFF. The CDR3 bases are TGTGCCAGCAGGCGGACAGGGGGTATGAACACTGAAGCTTTCTTT.

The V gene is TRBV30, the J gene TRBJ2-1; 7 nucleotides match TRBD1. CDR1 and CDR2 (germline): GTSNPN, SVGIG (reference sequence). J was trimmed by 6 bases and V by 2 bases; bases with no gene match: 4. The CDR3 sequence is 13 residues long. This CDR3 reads CAWSSYRGNEQFF. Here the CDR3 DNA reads TGTGCCTGGAGTAGTTACAGGGGCAATGAGCAGTTCTTC.

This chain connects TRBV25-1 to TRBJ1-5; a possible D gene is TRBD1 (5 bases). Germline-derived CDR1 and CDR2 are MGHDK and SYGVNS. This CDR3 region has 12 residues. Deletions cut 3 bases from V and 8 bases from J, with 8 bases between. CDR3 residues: CASSEGRKPQHF. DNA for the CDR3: TGTGCCAGCAGTGAGGGGCGGAAGCCCCAGCATTTT.

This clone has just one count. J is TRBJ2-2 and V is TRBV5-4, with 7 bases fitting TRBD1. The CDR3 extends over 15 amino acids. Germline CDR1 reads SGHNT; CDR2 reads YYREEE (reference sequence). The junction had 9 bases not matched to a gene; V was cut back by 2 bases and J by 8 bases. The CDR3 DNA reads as TGTGCCAGCAGCTTAGCATACAGGGGAGCAGGGGAGCTGTTTTTT. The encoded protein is CASSLAYRGAGELFF.

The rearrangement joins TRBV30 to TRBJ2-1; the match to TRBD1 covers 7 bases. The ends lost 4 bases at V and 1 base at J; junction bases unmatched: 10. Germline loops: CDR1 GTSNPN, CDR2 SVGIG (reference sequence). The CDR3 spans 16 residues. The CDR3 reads CAWNPQGRYSYNEQFF. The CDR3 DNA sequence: TGTGCCTGGAACCCACAGGGGCGGTATTCCTACAATGAGCAGTTCTTC.

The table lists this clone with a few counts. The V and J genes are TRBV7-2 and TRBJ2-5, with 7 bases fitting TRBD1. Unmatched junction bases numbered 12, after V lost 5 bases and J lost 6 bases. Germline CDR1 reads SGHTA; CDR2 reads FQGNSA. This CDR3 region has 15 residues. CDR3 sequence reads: CASSPTGDPEQTQYF. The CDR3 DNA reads TGTGCCAGCAGCCCAACAGGGGACCCCGAACAGACCCAGTACTTC.